This T cell receptor (beta chain) is from a study of shared clonotypes between healthy human individuals. Study as a whole: CD4 naive and memory got three plates each, CD8 naive two, CD8 memory one.

General observations from the study: The represented genetic and exposure-history diversity was limited by the small number of donors. An expected dependence of interdonor clonotype sharing on sequencing depth was noted.

Generated by immunoSEQ multiplex PCR, the TCRdb table keeps only in-frame clones and is missing some. The data hold hundreds of thousands of clones, with approximately 97% observed a single time. This CDR3 contains 13 residues. The ends were cut back, 5 bases at V and 2 bases at J, with 8 bases in the middle. Looked up from germline, CDR1 is MNHEY and CDR2 is SMNVEV (reference sequence). The naive CD8 fraction comprised CD45RO-negative cells positively selected for CCR7 and excluded terminally differentiated effector memory CD45RA+ cells. To note about this clone: Its antigen remains unidentified.

The sample taken for sequencing was naive CD8+ T cells sorted from blood. The gene calls are TRBV27 and TRBJ2-3; D is uncertain. This TCR derives from a man under 40 in good health. The CDR3 region is CASSVPLTDTQYF. CDR3 in DNA: TGTGCCAGCAGTGTCCCACTCACAGATACGCAGTATTTT.